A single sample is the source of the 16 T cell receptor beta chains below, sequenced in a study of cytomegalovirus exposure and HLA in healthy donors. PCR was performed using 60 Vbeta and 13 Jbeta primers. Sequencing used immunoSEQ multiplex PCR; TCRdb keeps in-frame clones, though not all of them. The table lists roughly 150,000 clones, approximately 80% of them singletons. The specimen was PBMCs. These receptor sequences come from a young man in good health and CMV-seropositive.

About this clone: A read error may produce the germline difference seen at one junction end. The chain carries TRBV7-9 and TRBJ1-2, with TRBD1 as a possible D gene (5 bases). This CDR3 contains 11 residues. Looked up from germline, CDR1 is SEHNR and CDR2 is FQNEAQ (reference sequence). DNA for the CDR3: TGTTCCAGCAGTACCAGGGATGGCTACACCTTC. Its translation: CSSSTRDGYTF.

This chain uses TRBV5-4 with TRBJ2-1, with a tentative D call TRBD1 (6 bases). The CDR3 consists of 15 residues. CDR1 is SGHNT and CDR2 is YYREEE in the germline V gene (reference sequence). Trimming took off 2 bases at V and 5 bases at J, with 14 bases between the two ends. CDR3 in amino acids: CASSFYRETDNEQFF. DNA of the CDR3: TGTGCCAGCAGCTTCTACAGGGAGACCGACAATGAGCAGTTCTTC.

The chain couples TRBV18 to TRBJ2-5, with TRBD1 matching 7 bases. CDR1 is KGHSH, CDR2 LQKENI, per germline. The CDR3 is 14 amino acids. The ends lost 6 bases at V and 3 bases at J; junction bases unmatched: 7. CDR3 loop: CASSRRDREETQYF. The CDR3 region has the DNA TGTGCCAGCTCCCGAAGAGACAGGGAAGAGACCCAGTACTTC.

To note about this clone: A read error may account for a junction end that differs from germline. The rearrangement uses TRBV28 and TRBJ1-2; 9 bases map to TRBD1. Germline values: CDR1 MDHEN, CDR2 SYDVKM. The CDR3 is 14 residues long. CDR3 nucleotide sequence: TGTGCCAGCAGGTCTCGGGACAGGGCTCTCCTTGGGGACTTC. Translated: CASRSRDRALLGDF.

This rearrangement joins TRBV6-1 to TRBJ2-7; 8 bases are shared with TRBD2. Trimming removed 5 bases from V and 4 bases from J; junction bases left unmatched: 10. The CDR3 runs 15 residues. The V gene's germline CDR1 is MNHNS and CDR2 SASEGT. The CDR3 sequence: CASSLNPGGQYEQYF. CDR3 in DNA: TGTGCCAGCAGTCTGAATCCGGGGGGGCAGTACGAGCAGTACTTC.

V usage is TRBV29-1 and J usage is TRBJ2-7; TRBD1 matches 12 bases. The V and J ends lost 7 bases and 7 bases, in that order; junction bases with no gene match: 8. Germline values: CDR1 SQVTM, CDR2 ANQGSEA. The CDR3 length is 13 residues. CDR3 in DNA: TGCAGCGCCTCGGGACAGGGGGCGGGGGAGCAGTACTTC. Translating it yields CSASGQGAGEQYF.

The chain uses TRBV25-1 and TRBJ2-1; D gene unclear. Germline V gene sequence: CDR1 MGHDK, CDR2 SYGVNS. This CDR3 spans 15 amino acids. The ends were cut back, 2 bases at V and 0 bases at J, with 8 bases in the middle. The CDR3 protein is CASSESRFSYNEQFF. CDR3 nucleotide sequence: TGTGCCAGCAGTGAAAGTAGATTCTCCTACAATGAGCAGTTCTTC.

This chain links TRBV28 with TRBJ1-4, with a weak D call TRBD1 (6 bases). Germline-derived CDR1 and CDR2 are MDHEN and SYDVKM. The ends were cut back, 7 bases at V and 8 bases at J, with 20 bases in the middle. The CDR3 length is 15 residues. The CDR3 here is CASKGDGASREKLFF. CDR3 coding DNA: TGTGCCAGCAAGGGGGATGGGGCCTCGCGAGAAAAACTGTTTTTT.

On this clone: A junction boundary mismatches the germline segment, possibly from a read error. This chain's CDR3 is CASTEWDSGVYEQYF. The CDR3 nucleotides are TGTGCCAGCACTGAATGGGATAGCGGGGTCTACGAGCAGTACTTC. The chain is built from TRBV2 and TRBJ2-7; 8 nucleotides match TRBD2. The CDR3 sequence is 15 residues long. CDR1 and CDR2 (germline): SNHLY, FYNNEI. Full variable domain (missing parts from reference TRBV2 and TRBJ2-7): EPEVTQTPSHQVTQMGQEVILRCVPISNHLYFYWYRQILGQKVEFLVSFYNNEISEKSEIFDDQFSVERPDGSNFTLKIRSTKLEDSAMYFCASTEWDSGVYEQYFGPGTRLTVT.

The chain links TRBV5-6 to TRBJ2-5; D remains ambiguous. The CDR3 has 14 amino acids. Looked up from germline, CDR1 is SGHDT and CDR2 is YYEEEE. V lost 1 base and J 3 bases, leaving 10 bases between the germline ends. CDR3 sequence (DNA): TGTGCCAGCAGCTTGTGGAGTGGAGAAGAGACCCAGTACTTC. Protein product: CASSLWSGEETQYF. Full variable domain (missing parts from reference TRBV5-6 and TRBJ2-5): DAGVTQSPTHLIKTRGQQVTLRCSPKSGHDTVSWYQQALGQGPQFIFQYYEEEERQRGNFPDRFSGHQFPNYSSELNVNALLLGDSALYLCASSLWSGEETQYFGPGTRLLVL.

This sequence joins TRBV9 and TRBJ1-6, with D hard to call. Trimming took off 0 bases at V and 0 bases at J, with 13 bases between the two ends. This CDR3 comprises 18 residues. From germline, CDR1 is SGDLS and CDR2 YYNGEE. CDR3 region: CASSVEGGSSSYNSPLHF. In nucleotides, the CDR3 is TGTGCCAGCAGCGTAGAAGGAGGATCGAGCTCCTATAATTCACCCCTCCACTTT.

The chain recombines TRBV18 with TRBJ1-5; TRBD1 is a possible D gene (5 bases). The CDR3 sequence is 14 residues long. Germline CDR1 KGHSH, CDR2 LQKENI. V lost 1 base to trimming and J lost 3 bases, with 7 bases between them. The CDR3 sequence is CASSPQGDNQPQHF. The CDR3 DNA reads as TGTGCCAGCTCACCACAAGGGGACAATCAGCCCCAGCATTTT.

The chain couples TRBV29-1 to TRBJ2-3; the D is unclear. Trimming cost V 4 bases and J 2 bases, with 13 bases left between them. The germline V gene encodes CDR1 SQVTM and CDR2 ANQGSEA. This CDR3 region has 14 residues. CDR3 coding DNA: TGCAGCGTTGCTGTTGTGGGCCCCACAGATACGCAGTATTTT. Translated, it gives CSVAVVGPTDTQYF.

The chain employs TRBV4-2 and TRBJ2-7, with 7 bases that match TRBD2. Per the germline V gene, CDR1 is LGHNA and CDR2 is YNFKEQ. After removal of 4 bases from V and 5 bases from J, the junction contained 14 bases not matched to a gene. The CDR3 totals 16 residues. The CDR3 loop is CASSRGGGLVKHEQYF. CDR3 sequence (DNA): TGTGCCAGCAGCCGGGGTGGAGGACTAGTCAAACACGAGCAGTACTTC.

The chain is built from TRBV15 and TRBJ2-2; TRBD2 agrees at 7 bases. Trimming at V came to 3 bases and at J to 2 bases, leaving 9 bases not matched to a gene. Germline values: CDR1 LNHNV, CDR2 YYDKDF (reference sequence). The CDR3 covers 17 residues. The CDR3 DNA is TGTGCCACCAGCAGGGGAGGGGTCAGCCTTAACACCGGGGAGCTGTTTTTT. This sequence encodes CATSRGGVSLNTGELFF. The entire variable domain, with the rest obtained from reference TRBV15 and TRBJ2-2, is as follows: DAMVIQNPRYQVTQFGKPVTLSCSQTLNHNVMYWYQQKSSQAPKLLFHYYDKDFNNEADTPDNFQSRRPNTSFCFLDIRSPGLGDTAMYLCATSRGGVSLNTGELFFGEGSRLTVL.

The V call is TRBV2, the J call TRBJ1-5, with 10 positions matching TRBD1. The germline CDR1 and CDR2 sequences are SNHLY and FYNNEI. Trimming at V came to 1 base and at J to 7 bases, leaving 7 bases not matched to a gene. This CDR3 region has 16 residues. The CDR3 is CASSEESTGGQQPQHF. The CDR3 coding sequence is TGTGCCAGCAGTGAAGAATCGACAGGGGGCCAGCAGCCCCAGCATTTT. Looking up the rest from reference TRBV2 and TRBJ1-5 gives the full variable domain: EPEVTQTPSHQVTQMGQEVILRCVPISNHLYFYWYRQILGQKVEFLVSFYNNEISEKSEIFDDQFSVERPDGSNFTLKIRSTKLEDSAMYFCASSEESTGGQQPQHFGDGTRLSIL.